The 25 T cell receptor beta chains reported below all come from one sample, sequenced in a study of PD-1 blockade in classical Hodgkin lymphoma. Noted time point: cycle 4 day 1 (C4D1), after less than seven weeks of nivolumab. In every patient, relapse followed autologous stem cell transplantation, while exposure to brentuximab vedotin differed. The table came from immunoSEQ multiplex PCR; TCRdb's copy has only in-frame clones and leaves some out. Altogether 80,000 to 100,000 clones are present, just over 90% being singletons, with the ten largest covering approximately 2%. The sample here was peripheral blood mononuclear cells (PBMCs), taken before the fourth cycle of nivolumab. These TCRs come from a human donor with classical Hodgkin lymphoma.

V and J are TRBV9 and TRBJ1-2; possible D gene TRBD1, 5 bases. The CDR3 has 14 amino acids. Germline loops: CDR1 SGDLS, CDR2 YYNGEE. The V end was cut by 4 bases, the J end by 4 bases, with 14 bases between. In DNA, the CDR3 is TGTGCCAGCAGCCCGGGGGGGTGGGTCTATGGCTACACCTTC. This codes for CASSPGGWVYGYTF.

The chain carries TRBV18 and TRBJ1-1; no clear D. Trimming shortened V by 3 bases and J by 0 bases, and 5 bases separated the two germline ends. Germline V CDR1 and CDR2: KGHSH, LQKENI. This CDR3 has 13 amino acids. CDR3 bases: TGTGCCAGCTCACCCTTGATGAACACTGAAGCTTTCTTT. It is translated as CASSPLMNTEAFF.

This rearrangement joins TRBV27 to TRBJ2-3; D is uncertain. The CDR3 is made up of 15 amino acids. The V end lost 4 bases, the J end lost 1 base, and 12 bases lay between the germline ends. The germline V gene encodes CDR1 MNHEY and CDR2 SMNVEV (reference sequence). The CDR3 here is CASSYRTAGTDTQYF. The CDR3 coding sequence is TGTGCCAGCAGTTATAGGACGGCCGGCACAGATACGCAGTATTTT.

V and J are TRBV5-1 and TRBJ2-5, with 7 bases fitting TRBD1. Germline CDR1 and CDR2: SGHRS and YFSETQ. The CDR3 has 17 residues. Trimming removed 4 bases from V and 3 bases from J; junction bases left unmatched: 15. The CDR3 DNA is TGCGCCAGCAGCCTGGGACAGCTTAAAGGGAAGGAAGAGACCCAGTACTTC. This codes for CASSLGQLKGKEETQYF.

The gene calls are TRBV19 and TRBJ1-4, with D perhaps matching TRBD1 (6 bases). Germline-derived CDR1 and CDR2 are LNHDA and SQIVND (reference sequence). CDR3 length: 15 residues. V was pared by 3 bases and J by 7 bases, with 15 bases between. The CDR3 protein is CASSIDGRGGEKLFF. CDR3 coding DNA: TGTGCCAGTAGTATTGATGGCAGGGGAGGTGAAAAACTGTTTTTT. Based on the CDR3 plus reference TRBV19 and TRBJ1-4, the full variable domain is DGGITQSPKYLFRKEGQNVTLSCEQNLNHDAMYWYRQDPGQGLRLIYYSQIVNDFQKGDIAEGYSVSREKKESFPLTVTSAQKNPTAFYLCASSIDGRGGEKLFFGSGTQLSVL.

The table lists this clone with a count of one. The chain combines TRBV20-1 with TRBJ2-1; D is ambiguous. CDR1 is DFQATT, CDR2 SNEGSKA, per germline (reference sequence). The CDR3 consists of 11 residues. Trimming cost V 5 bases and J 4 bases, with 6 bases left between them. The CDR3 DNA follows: TGCAGTGCTTTAAAATACAATGAGCAGTTCTTC. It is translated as CSALKYNEQFF.

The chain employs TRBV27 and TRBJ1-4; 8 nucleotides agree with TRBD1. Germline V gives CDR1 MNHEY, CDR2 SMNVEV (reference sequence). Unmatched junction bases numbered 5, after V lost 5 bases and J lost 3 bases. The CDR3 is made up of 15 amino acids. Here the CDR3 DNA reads TGTGCCAGCAGTGCAGGGGGCCACCCTAATGAAAAACTGTTTTTT. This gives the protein CASSAGGHPNEKLFF.

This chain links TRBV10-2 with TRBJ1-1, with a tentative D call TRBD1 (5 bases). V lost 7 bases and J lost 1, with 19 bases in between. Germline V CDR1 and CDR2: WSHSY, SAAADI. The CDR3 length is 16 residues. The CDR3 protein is CASNDPGRWRNTEAFF. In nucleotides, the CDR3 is TGCGCCAGCAACGACCCGGGACGGTGGAGGAACACTGAAGCTTTCTTT.

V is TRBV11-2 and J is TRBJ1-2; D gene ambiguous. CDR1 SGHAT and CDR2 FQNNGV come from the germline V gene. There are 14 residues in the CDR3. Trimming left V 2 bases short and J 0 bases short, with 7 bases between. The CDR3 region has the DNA TGTGCCAGCAGCTTAAGCGCAGCTAACTATGGCTACACCTTC. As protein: CASSLSAANYGYTF. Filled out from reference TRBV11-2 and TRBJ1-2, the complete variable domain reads EAGVAQSPRYKIIEKRQSVAFWCNPISGHATLYWYQQILGQGPKLLIQFQNNGVVDDSQLPKDRFSAERLKGVDSTLKIQPAKLEDSAVYLCASSLSAANYGYTFGSGTRLTVV.

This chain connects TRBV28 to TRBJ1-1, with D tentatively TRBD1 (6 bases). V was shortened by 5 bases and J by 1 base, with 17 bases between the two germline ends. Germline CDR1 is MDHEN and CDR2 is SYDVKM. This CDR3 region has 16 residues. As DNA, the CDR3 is TGTGCCAGCAGTAAAACCCCGACAGGCCCGAACACTGAAGCTTTCTTT. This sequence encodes CASSKTPTGPNTEAFF.

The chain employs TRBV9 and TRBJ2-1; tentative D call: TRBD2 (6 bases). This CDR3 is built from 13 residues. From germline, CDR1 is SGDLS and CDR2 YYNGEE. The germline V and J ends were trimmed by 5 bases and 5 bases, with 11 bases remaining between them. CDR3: CASSRGNDNEQFF. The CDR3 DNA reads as TGTGCCAGCAGTCGGGGGAACGACAATGAGCAGTTCTTC.

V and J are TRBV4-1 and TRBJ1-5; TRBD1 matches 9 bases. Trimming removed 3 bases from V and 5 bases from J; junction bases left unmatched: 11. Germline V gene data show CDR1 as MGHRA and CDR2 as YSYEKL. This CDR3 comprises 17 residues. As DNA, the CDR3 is TGCGCCAGCAGCCACCTCGGACAGGGGATGCGGGATCAGCCCCAGCATTTT. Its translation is CASSHLGQGMRDQPQHF.

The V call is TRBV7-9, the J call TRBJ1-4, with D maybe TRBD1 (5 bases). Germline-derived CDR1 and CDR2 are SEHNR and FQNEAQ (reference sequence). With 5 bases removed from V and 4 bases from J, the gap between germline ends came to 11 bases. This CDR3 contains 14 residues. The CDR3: CASSLRGVNEKLFF. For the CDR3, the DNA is TGTGCCAGCAGCCTCCGGGGGGTTAATGAAAAACTGTTTTTT.

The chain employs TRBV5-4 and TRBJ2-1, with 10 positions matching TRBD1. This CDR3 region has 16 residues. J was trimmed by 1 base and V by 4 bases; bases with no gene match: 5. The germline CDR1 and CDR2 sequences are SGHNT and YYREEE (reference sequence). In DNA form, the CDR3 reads TGTGCCAGCAGCACCCCGGGACAGGGGTCCTACAATGAGCAGTTCTTC. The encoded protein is CASSTPGQGSYNEQFF. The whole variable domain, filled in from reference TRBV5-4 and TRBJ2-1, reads ETGVTQSPTHLIKTRGQQVTLRCSSQSGHNTVSWYQQALGQGPQFIFQYYREEENGRGNFPPRFSGLQFPNYSSELNVNALELDDSALYLCASSTPGQGSYNEQFFGPGTRLTVL.

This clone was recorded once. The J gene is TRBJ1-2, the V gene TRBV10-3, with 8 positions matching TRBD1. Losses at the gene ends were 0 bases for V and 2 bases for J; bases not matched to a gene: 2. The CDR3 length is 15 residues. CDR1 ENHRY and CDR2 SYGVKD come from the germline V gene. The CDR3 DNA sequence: TGTGCCATCAGTGAGTCCCGGACAGGGAACTATGGCTACACCTTC. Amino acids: CAISESRTGNYGYTF.

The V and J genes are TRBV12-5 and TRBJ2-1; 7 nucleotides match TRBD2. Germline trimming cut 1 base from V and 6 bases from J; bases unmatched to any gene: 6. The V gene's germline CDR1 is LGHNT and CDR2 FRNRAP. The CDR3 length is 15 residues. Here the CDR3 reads CASGLGWSSGNEQFF. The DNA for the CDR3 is TGTGCTAGTGGTTTGGGTTGGTCTAGCGGCAATGAGCAGTTCTTC.

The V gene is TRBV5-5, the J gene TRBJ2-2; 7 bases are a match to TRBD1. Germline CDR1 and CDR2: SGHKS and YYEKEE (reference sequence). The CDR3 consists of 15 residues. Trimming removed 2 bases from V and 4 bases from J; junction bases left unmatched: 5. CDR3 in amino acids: CASSFSRGPTGELFF. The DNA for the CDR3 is TGTGCCAGCAGCTTCTCGAGGGGGCCCACCGGGGAGCTGTTTTTT.

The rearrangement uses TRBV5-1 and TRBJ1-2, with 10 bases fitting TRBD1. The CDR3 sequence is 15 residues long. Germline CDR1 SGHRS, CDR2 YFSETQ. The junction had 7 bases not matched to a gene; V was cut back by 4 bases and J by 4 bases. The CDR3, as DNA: TGCGCCAGCAGCCCGACAGGGGGCTCGTTCTATGGCTACACCTTC. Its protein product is CASSPTGGSFYGYTF.

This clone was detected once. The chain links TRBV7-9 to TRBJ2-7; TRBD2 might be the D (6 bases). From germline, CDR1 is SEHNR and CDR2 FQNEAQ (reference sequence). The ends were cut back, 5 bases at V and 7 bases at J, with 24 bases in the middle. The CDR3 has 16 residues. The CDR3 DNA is TGTGCCAGCAGCCCACCCGGGTCCGGATGGGCGGGAGAGCAGTACTTC. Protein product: CASSPPGSGWAGEQYF.

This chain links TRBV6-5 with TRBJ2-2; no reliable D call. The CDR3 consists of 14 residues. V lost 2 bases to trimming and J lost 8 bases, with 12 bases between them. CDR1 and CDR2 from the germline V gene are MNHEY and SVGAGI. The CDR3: CASSYRTLRGELFF. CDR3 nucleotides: TGTGCCAGCAGTTACCGCACCCTCCGGGGGGAGCTGTTTTTT.

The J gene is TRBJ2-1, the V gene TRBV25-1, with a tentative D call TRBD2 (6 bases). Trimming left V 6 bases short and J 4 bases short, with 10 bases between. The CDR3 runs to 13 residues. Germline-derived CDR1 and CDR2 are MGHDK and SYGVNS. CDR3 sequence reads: CASSGRKYNEQFF. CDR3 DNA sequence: TGTGCCAGCAGCGGGAGAAAATACAATGAGCAGTTCTTC.

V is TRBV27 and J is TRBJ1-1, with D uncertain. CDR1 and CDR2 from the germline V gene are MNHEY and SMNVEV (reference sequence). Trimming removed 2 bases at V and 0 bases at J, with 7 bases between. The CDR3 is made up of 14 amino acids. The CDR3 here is CASSLGVLNTEAFF. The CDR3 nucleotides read TGTGCCAGCAGTTTAGGGGTGCTGAACACTGAAGCTTTCTTT.

CDR3 region: CASSPLSTSYNEQFF. In DNA form, the CDR3 reads TGTGCCAGCAGCCCCCTGAGCACCTCCTACAATGAGCAGTTCTTC. This rearrangement joins TRBV11-3 to TRBJ2-1; unclear D gene. The germline gives CDR1 SGHNT, CDR2 YENEEA. This CDR3 region has 15 residues. V gave up 5 bases and J gave up 0 bases, with 11 bases separating them.

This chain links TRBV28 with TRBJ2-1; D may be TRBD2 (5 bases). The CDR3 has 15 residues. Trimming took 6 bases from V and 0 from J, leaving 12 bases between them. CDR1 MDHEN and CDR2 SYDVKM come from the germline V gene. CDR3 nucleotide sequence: TGTGCCAGCAGCCAAATTAGCGTCTCCTACAATGAGCAGTTCTTC. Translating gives CASSQISVSYNEQFF.

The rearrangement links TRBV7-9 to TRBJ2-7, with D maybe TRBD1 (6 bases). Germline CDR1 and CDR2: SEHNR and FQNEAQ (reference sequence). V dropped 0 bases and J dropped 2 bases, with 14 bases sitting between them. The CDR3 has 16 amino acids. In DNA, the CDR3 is TGTGCCAGCAGCTTAGCAAGTTACAGGGACACCTACGAGCAGTACTTC. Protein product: CASSLASYRDTYEQYF.